The rows below give T cell receptor beta chains drawn from one sample of a study of T-cell memory formation after mild COVID-19. From the 5' RACE reads, TCRdb called clonotypes with MiXCR, one entry per CDR3 protein. Among fewer than 250,000 distinct CDR3 sequences, under 30% were seen once, and the ten largest hold about an eighth. The source material was PBMCs or a T cell subset sorted from them (not recorded which). Source of these receptors: an adult woman who had mild COVID-19 (a few samples of this study predate the infection). Cell type and time point are not known. CDR3s include the opening cysteine and the closing phenylalanine or tryptophan. The order of the fields is V gene, clone size, D gene, J gene, CDR3 protein, CDR3 DNA. A D gene is named only where the DNA matches it firmly. Clone size, where shown, is once, few, many, or a class for clones that have expanded.

>TRBV5-1|.|.|TRBJ2-5
CASSLGAAGETQYF
TGCGCCAGCAGCTTGGGAGCGGCCGGGGAGACCCAGTACTTC
>TRBV29-1|once|.|TRBJ1-1
CSVRTDSKNTEAFF
TGCAGCGTTCGGACCGACTCCAAGAACACTGAAGCTTTCTTT
>TRBV5-1|few|.|TRBJ1-2
CASSSRADYGYTF
TGCGCCAGCAGCTCCCGGGCCGACTATGGCTACACCTTC
>TRBV24-1|many|TRBD1|TRBJ2-7
CAAGTGSYEQYF
TGTGCCGCCGGGACAGGGTCCTACGAGCAGTACTTC
>TRBV20-1|few|TRBD1|TRBJ1-6
CSARVDRGFYNSPLHF
TGCAGTGCTAGAGTGGACAGGGGATTCTATAATTCACCCCTCCACTTT
>TRBV5-1|few|.|TRBJ2-3
CASSSGTPGSTDTQYF
TGCGCCAGCAGCTCCGGGACGCCGGGGAGCACAGATACGCAGTATTTT
>TRBV10-3|.|.|TRBJ2-6
CAISESMGSGANVLTF
TGTGCCATCAGTGAGTCGATGGGCTCTGGGGCCAACGTCCTGACTTTC
>TRBV7-9|few|.|TRBJ2-2
CASSLAGSQGTGELFF
TGTGCCAGCAGCTTAGCGGGAAGTCAGGGGACCGGGGAGCTGTTTTTT
>TRBV24-1|.|.|TRBJ2-3
CATSDPRTTTDTQYF
TGTGCCACCAGTGATCCCCGGACCACCACAGATACGCAGTATTTT
>TRBV5-1|few|.|TRBJ2-1
CASSLVPDEQFF
TGCGCCAGCAGCTTGGTTCCCGATGAGCAGTTCTTC
>TRBV14|few|.|TRBJ2-7
CASSQGVRYYEQYF
TGTGCCAGCAGCCAAGGTGTCAGATACTACGAGCAGTACTTC
>TRBV7-3|.|.|TRBJ2-1
CASSLSGSGNEQFF
TGTGCCAGCAGCCTTAGCGGTTCGGGCAATGAGCAGTTCTTC
>TRBV20-1|few|.|TRBJ1-5
CSARARLRVVSNQPQHF
TGCAGTGCTCGAGCACGTCTCCGGGTGGTGAGCAATCAGCCCCAGCATTTT
>TRBV12-3/TRBV12-4|.|.|TRBJ2-5
CASSPTGFRETQYF
TGTGCCAGCAGTCCCACAGGTTTTCGAGAGACCCAGTACTTC
>TRBV5-5|once|TRBD1|TRBJ2-7
CASSLGTGGYFHEQYF
TGTGCCAGCAGCTTGGGGACAGGGGGATATTTCCACGAGCAGTACTTC
>TRBV7-2|few|TRBD2|TRBJ2-3
CASRGPGLAGGSTDTQYF
TGTGCCAGCAGGGGTCCGGGACTAGCGGGGGGTAGCACAGATACGCAGTATTTT
>TRBV7-9|few|.|TRBJ2-1
CASSFTSNEQFF
TGTGCCAGCAGCTTCACTAGCAATGAGCAGTTCTTC
>TRBV7-2|.|.|TRBJ2-7
CASSLVRASWYEQYF
TGTGCCAGCAGCTTAGTCAGGGCTAGTTGGTACGAGCAGTACTTC
>TRBV12-3/TRBV12-4|few|TRBD1|TRBJ1-5
CASAGQGGNQPQHF
TGTGCCAGTGCGGGACAGGGAGGCAATCAGCCCCAGCATTTT
>TRBV27|few|.|TRBJ1-5
CASSPTSGNSNQPQHF
TGTGCCAGCAGTCCTACCTCAGGGAATAGCAATCAGCCCCAGCATTTT
>TRBV7-9|few|TRBD2|TRBJ2-7
CASRSGLAGEPYEQYF
TGTGCCAGCAGGAGCGGACTAGCGGGAGAACCTTACGAGCAGTACTTC
>TRBV5-5|many|TRBD1|TRBJ2-6
CASSRTGQGFLTF
TGTGCCAGCAGCCGGACAGGACAAGGATTCCTGACTTTC
>TRBV11-2|.|TRBD2|TRBJ2-5
CASSLDRRGGLAGGGQETQYF
TGTGCCAGCAGCTTAGATAGGCGCGGGGGACTAGCGGGAGGGGGACAAGAGACCCAGTACTTC
>TRBV7-3|.|.|TRBJ2-2
CASSLFPGELGGELFF
TGTGCCAGCAGCTTATTCCCAGGGGAACTAGGCGGGGAGCTGTTTTTT
>TRBV12-3/TRBV12-4|.|TRBD2|TRBJ2-7
CASSPPRGSSYEQYF
TGTGCCAGCAGTCCCCCGCGGGGGAGCTCCTACGAGCAGTACTTC
>TRBV7-6|.|TRBD2|TRBJ2-3
CASSLAPSGGGTDTQYF
TGTGCCAGCAGCTTAGCGCCTAGCGGGGGAGGCACAGATACGCAGTATTTT
>TRBV6-2/TRBV6-3|few|TRBD2|TRBJ2-7
CASSAGLAGTYEQYF
TGTGCCAGCAGTGCTGGACTAGCGGGAACCTACGAGCAGTACTTC
>TRBV7-6|many|.|TRBJ2-3
CASGGRGQTTDTQYF
TGTGCCAGCGGGGGACGGGGTCAGACCACAGATACGCAGTATTTT
>TRBV6-5|.|TRBD2|TRBJ2-7
CASSRRGGRSYEQYF
TGTGCCAGCAGCCGCCGGGGGGGGAGGTCCTACGAGCAGTACTTC
>TRBV4-3|.|TRBD1|TRBJ2-2
CASSQEGTGVGELFF
TGCGCCAGCAGCCAAGAGGGGACAGGGGTCGGGGAGCTGTTTTTT
>TRBV6-2/TRBV6-3|.|TRBD1|TRBJ2-3
CASNLPPGGLLTDTQYF
TGTGCCAGCAATTTACCCCCAGGGGGCCTGTTGACAGATACGCAGTATTTT
>TRBV7-2|few|.|TRBJ1-1
CASTQRQGGTEAFF
TGTGCCAGCACCCAACGTCAAGGGGGCACTGAAGCTTTCTTT
>TRBV21-1|.|.|TRBJ2-1
CASSNARGGEQFF
TGTGCCAGCAGCAACGCTAGGGGGGGTGAGCAGTTCTTC
>TRBV2|.|.|TRBJ1-2
CASGRPNYGYTF
TGTGCCAGCGGACGGCCGAACTATGGCTACACCTTC
>TRBV30|.|TRBD2|TRBJ2-1
CAWSVESGLEQFF
TGTGCCTGGAGTGTAGAGTCGGGACTAGAGCAGTTCTTC
>TRBV2|.|.|TRBJ1-1
CASRGPFPNTEAFF
TGTGCCAGCAGGGGGCCCTTCCCCAACACTGAAGCTTTCTTT
>TRBV2|.|TRBD2|TRBJ2-7
CASSVQREAYNEQYF
TGTGCCAGCAGTGTCCAGCGGGAGGCTTACAACGAGCAGTACTTC
>TRBV21-1|.|.|TRBJ2-2
CATSGLFF
TGTGCCACCTCGGGGCTGTTTTTT
>TRBV12-3/TRBV12-4|few|.|TRBJ2-3
CASSLDSGENTQYF
TGTGCCAGCAGTTTAGACTCCGGGGAAAATACGCAGTATTTT
>TRBV7-9|.|.|TRBJ1-2
CASSVGNYGYTF
TGTGCCAGCAGCGTCGGGAACTATGGCTACACCTTC
>TRBV27|.|TRBD2|TRBJ2-1
CASSKGTRGQFF
TGTGCCAGCAGTAAAGGGACTAGGGGGCAGTTCTTC
>TRBV28|few|TRBD1|TRBJ1-1
CASSPAAGQGNTEAFF
TGTGCCAGCAGTCCGGCGGCTGGACAGGGAAACACTGAAGCTTTCTTT
>TRBV4-3|.|TRBD2|TRBJ2-3
CASSQDIASGSTDTQYF
TGCGCCAGCAGCCAAGATATAGCTAGCGGGAGCACAGATACGCAGTATTTT
>TRBV12-3/TRBV12-4|.|TRBD1|TRBJ1-5
CASSDPTGGISNQPQHF
TGTGCCAGCAGTGACCCGACAGGGGGGATAAGCAATCAGCCCCAGCATTTT
>TRBV7-2|.|TRBD1|TRBJ1-4
CASSLDRGHEKLFF
TGTGCCAGCAGCCTGGACAGGGGGCATGAAAAACTGTTTTTT
>TRBV12-3/TRBV12-4|few|.|TRBJ1-6
CASTLTDVSPLHF
TGTGCCAGCACTCTAACCGATGTTTCACCCCTCCACTTT
>TRBV5-1|.|TRBD2|TRBJ2-1
CASSLAGTSGVNEQFF
TGCGCCAGCAGCTTGGCAGGGACTAGCGGGGTCAATGAGCAGTTCTTC
>TRBV3-1|.|.|TRBJ1-5
CASSHGGSNQPQHF
TGTGCCAGCAGCCATGGGGGGAGCAATCAGCCCCAGCATTTT
>TRBV28|few|TRBD1|TRBJ1-2
CASSLRPPQGYGYTF
TGTGCCAGCAGTTTGCGTCCCCCACAGGGGTATGGCTACACCTTC